This TCR beta chain was profiled in a study of blood T cell repertoires in COVID-19. Turning to the study itself: Collection of acute and convalescent COVID-19 samples took place in the United States, Italy and Spain. From T cells, B-cell-depleted T cells, or PBMCs came the material, which was cDNA or gDNA.

V dropped 1 base and J dropped 3; count of bases not matched to a gene: 11. CDR3 size: 17 residues. CDR1 SGHVS and CDR2 FNYEAQ come from the germline V gene. Authors' processing steps: From reference gene primer amplification, estimates of nucleated cell counts were derived. The assay was immunoSEQ multiplex PCR, and TCRdb's table has in-frame clones only and misses some. The V and J calls and clone size come from that table; D and trimming were worked out from the DNA. The sample has 200,000 to 250,000 clones; under 90% are singletons. The chain has TRBV7-6 and TRBJ2-7, with TRBD1 identical over 8 bases. The origin of this receptor is a woman aged 80 or over with active or convalescent COVID-19. The specimen was peripheral blood. The CDR3: CASSLGVGDRRIYEQYF. The CDR3 DNA follows: TGTGCCAGCAGCTTAGGGGTGGGGGACAGGAGAATCTACGAGCAGTACTTC.